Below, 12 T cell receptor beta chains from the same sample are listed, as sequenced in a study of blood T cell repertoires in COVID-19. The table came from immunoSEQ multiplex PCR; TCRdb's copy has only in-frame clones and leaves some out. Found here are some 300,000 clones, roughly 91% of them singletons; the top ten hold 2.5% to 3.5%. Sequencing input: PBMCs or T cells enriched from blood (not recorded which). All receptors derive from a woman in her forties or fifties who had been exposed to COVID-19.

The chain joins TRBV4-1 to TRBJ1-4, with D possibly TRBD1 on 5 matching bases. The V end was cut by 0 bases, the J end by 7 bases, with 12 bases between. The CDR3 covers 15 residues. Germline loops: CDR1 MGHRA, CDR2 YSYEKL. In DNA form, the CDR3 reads TGCGCCAGCAGCCAAGAAGGGGTCCAGGGTGAAAAACTGTTTTTT. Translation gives CASSQEGVQGEKLFF.

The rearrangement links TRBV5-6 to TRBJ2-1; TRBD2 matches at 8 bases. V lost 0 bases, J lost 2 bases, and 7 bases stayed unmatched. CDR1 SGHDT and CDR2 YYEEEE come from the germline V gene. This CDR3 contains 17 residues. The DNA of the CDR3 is TGTGCCAGCAGCTTGGGGGCGGGGGGCCTAACCTACAATGAGCAGTTCTTC. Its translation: CASSLGAGGLTYNEQFF.

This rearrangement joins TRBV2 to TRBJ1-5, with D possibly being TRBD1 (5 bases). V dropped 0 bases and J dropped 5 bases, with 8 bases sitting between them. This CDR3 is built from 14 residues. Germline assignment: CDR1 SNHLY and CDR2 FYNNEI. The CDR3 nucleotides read TGTGCCAGCAGTGAAGCGATGACAGATCAGCCCCAGCATTTT. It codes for CASSEAMTDQPQHF. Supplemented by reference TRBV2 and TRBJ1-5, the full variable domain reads EPEVTQTPSHQVTQMGQEVILRCVPISNHLYFYWYRQILGQKVEFLVSFYNNEISEKSEIFDDQFSVERPDGSNFTLKIRSTKLEDSAMYFCASSEAMTDQPQHFGDGTRLSIL.

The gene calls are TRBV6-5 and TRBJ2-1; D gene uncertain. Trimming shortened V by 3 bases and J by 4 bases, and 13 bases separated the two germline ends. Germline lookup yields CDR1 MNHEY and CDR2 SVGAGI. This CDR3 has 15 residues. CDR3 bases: TGTGCCAGCAGTTATACCCCGGGTCCGTACAATGAGCAGTTCTTC. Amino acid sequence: CASSYTPGPYNEQFF.

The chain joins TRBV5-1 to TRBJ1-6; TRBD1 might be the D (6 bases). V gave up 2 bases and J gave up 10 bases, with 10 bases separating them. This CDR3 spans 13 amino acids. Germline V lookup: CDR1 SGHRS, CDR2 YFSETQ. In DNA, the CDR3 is TGCGCCAGCAGCTTAACGGGACAATCACCCCTCCACTTT. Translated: CASSLTGQSPLHF.

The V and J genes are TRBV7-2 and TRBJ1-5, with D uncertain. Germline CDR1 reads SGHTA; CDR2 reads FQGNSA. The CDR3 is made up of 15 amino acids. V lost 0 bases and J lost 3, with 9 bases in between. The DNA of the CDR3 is TGTGCCAGCAGCTTAGCGGTAACAGACAATCAGCCCCAGCATTTT. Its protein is CASSLAVTDNQPQHF.

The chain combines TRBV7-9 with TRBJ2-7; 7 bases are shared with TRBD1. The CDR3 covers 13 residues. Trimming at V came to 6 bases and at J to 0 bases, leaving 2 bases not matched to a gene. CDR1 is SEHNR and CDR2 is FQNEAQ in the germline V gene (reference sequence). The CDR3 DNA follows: TGTGCCAGCAGGGGGGACAGCTCCTACGAGCAGTACTTC. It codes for CASRGDSSYEQYF.

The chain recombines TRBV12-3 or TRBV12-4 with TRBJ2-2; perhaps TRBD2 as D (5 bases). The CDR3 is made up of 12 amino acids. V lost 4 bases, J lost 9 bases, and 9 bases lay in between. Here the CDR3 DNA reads TGTGCCAGCAGTTCAGCCGGGAGGGAGCTGTTTTTT. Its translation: CASSSAGRELFF.

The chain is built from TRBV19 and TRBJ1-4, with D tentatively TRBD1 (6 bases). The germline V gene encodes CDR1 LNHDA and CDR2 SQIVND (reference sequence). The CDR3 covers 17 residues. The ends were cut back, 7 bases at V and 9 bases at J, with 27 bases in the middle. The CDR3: CASTPGFGGPQAKKLFF. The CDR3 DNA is TGTGCCAGTACCCCGGGTTTCGGGGGGCCTCAAGCCAAAAAACTGTTTTTT.

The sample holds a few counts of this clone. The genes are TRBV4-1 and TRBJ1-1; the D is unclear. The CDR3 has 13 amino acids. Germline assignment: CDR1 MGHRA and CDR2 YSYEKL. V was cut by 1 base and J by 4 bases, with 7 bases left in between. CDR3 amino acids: CASSQVAGTEAFF. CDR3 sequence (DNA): TGCGCCAGCAGCCAAGTCGCAGGCACTGAAGCTTTCTTT.

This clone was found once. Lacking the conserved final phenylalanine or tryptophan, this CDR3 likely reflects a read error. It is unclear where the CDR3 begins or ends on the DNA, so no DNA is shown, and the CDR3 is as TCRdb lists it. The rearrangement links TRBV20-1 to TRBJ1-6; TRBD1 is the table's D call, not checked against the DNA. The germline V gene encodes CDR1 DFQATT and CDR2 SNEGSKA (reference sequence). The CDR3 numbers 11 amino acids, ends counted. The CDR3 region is CSARSGDRIAE.

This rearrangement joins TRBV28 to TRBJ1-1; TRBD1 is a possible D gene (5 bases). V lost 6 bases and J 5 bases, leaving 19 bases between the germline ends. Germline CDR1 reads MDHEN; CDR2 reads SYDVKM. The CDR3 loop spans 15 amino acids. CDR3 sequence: CASRGGIEGITEAFF. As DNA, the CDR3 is TGTGCCAGCAGGGGGGGAATCGAGGGTATTACTGAAGCTTTCTTT.